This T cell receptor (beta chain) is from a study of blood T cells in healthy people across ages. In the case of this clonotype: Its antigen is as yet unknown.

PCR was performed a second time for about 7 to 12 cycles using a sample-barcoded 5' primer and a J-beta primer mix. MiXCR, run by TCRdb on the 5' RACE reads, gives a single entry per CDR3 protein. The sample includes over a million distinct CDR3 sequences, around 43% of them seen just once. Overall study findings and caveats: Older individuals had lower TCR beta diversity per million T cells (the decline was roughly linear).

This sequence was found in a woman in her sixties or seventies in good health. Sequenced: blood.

CDR3 loop: CASSTQGAGYGYTF. The CDR3 bases are TGCGCCAGCAGCACACAGGGGGCTGGCTATGGCTACACCTTC. The chain combines TRBV5-1 with TRBJ1-2; the match to TRBD1 covers 9 bases. The CDR3 is made up of 14 amino acids. Looked up from germline, CDR1 is SGHRS and CDR2 is YFSETQ. Germline trimming cut 4 bases from V and 4 bases from J; bases unmatched to any gene: 5. Together with reference TRBV5-1 and TRBJ1-2, the CDR3 gives the full variable domain: KAGVTQTPRYLIKTRGQQVTLSCSPISGHRSVSWYQQTPGQGLQFLFEYFSETQRNKGNFPGRFSGRQFSNSRSEMNVSTLELGDSALYLCASSTQGAGYGYTFGSGTRLTVV.